This T cell receptor beta chain was retrieved from a study of cytomegalovirus exposure and HLA in healthy donors. The PCR was carried out with 60 Vbeta primers and 13 Jbeta primers. Using immunoSEQ multiplex PCR, the repertoire was profiled, and TCRdb retains in-frame clones only, with some absent. The sample contains about 110,000 clones, approximately 80% of which appear only once. This clone was seen once. CDR3 length: 13 residues. The ends lost 4 bases at V and 5 bases at J; junction bases unmatched: 3. Germline lookup yields CDR1 ENHRY and CDR2 SYGVKD. The chain combines TRBV10-3 with TRBJ1-2; 8 bases line up with TRBD1. The origin of this receptor is a man aged 45 to 65 in good health and CMV-seronegative. Sequenced: PBMCs. This CDR3 is CAISGQGAYGYTF. In DNA, the CDR3 is TGTGCCATCAGTGGCCAGGGGGCATATGGCTACACCTTC.